Listed below are T cell receptor beta chains from one sample, sequenced in a study of T cells after yellow fever vaccination. TCRdb re-called the 5' RACE reads with MiXCR, one entry per CDR3 protein. The sample lists just under 600,000 distinct CDR3 sequences, around an eighth occurring once. The sample here was PBMCs, taken on the day of the yellow fever booster vaccination. The receptors come from a man aged 25 to 45 who received the YFV17D yellow fever vaccine. Each CDR3 is given with its conserved first and last residue. A D gene is named only where the DNA matches it firmly. Clone size is given for some rows only: seen once, a few or many times, or a class if the clone is expanded.

TRBV28	few	TRBJ2-2	-	CASRMDSYTGELFF	TGTGCCAGCAGAATGGACAGCTACACCGGGGAGCTGTTTTTT
TRBV12-3/TRBV12-4	few	TRBJ2-2	TRBD1	CASRATGGNTGELFF	TGTGCCAGCAGGGCCACAGGGGGGAACACCGGGGAGCTGTTTTTT
TRBV18	few	TRBJ2-1	-	CASSPVGDSRNEQFF	TGTGCCAGCTCACCCGTGGGAGACTCTCGGAATGAGCAGTTCTTC
TRBV30	few	TRBJ1-5	TRBD1	CAWSDEGQGPLKPQHF	TGTGCCTGGAGTGATGAAGGACAGGGGCCCCTAAAGCCCCAGCATTTT
TRBV7-2	few	TRBJ2-3	-	CASSLVSTSSTDTQYF	TGTGCCAGCAGCTTAGTTTCAACCTCTAGCACAGATACGCAGTATTTT
TRBV15	-	TRBJ2-7	TRBD1	CATSRGRDRDEQYF	TGTGCCACCAGCAGGGGCCGGGACAGGGACGAGCAGTACTTC
TRBV5-4	-	TRBJ2-1	-	CASSVSVQGQGEQFF	TGTGCCAGCAGCGTATCGGTGCAGGGCCAAGGGGAGCAGTTCTTC
TRBV10-1	-	TRBJ2-1	TRBD2	CASSEYHSTSGSSGGNEQFF	TGCGCCAGCAGTGAGTATCACAGTACTAGCGGGAGTTCGGGTGGAAATGAGCAGTTCTTC
TRBV7-7	few	TRBJ1-1	-	CASSLNVNTEAFF	TGTGCCAGCAGCTTAAACGTGAACACTGAAGCTTTCTTT
TRBV3-1	-	TRBJ2-5	TRBD2	CASSTGLAGAAETQYF	TGTGCCAGCAGCACGGGACTAGCGGGAGCAGCCGAGACCCAGTACTTC
TRBV21-1	few	TRBJ1-2	-	CASSKAGDRGHLNYGYTF	TGTGCCAGCAGCAAAGCAGGGGACAGGGGCCACCTAAACTATGGCTACACCTTC
TRBV30	few	TRBJ2-2	TRBD2	CAWSSGLGSTGELFF	TGTGCCTGGAGTTCGGGACTAGGGAGCACCGGGGAGCTGTTTTTT
TRBV3-1	-	TRBJ2-1	TRBD2	CASSHMTGTSGRDNEQFF	TGTGCCAGCAGCCACATGACCGGGACTAGCGGGAGGGACAATGAGCAGTTCTTC
TRBV20-1	-	TRBJ2-7	-	CSARFATGQYF	TGCAGTGCTAGATTCGCGACCGGACAGTACTTC
TRBV3-1	-	TRBJ2-4	TRBD1	CASSLLLRQGGNIQYF	TGTGCCAGCAGCCTTCTGCTTCGACAGGGGGGAAACATTCAGTACTTC
TRBV27	-	TRBJ1-2	TRBD1	CASRDLSRGGEGYTF	TGTGCCAGCAGAGACTTGTCCCGAGGGGGCGAGGGCTACACCTTC
TRBV12-3/TRBV12-4	-	TRBJ1-1	-	CASSLAGTVSEAFF	TGTGCCAGCAGTTTAGCGGGGACCGTTTCTGAAGCTTTCTTT
TRBV3-1	-	TRBJ1-2	-	CASSLRGPDGYTF	TGTGCCAGCAGCCTACGGGGGCCGGATGGCTACACCTTC
TRBV7-2	-	TRBJ2-1	TRBD2	CASSRNRPGLAGHEQFF	TGTGCCAGCAGCCGTAATCGCCCGGGACTAGCGGGACATGAGCAGTTCTTC
TRBV28	-	TRBJ2-6	-	CASSFSGYSGANVLTF	TGTGCCAGCAGTTTCTCTGGATACTCTGGGGCCAACGTCCTGACTTTC
TRBV20-1	many	TRBJ2-1	-	CSASRLGASGLHNEQFF	TGCAGTGCTTCCCGACTTGGAGCCAGCGGGCTCCACAATGAGCAGTTCTTC
TRBV5-1	-	TRBJ2-5	-	CASSLWFGGGEETQYF	TGCGCCAGCAGCTTGTGGTTTGGGGGAGGCGAAGAGACCCAGTACTTC
TRBV7-2	-	TRBJ1-2	TRBD1	CASSLQTGGYGYTF	TGTGCCAGCAGCTTACAGACAGGGGGGTATGGCTACACCTTC
TRBV5-1	-	TRBJ2-7	TRBD2	CASSRSGVTSGTPRSSYEQYF	TGCGCCAGCAGCCGGAGCGGCGTGACTAGCGGGACTCCCCGGAGCTCCTACGAGCAGTACTTC
TRBV11-3	-	TRBJ2-1	-	CASSFGEWGEQFF	TGTGCCAGCAGCTTTGGCGAGTGGGGTGAGCAGTTCTTC
TRBV28	-	TRBJ2-5	-	CASSFERSLIVTQYF	TGTGCCAGCAGTTTTGAACGGAGTCTCATCGTTACCCAGTACTTC
TRBV23-1	-	TRBJ2-3	TRBD1	CASSQHQDRDSDTQYF	TGCGCCAGCAGTCAACATCAGGACAGGGATAGCGATACGCAGTATTTT
TRBV6-2/TRBV6-3	-	TRBJ2-1	-	CASSYSSGTPQFF	TGTGCCAGCAGTTACTCATCGGGGACGCCGCAGTTCTTC
TRBV27	-	TRBJ2-1	-	CASRSEGKGSYNEQFF	TGTGCCAGCAGATCGGAGGGAAAGGGTTCCTACAATGAGCAGTTCTTC
TRBV12-3/TRBV12-4	-	TRBJ1-2	TRBD1	CASSLTGQAYGYTF	TGTGCCAGCAGTTTAACAGGACAGGCATATGGCTACACCTTC
TRBV14	-	TRBJ2-4	-	CASSARGLAKNIQYF	TGTGCCAGCAGCGCTCGGGGGCTAGCCAAAAACATTCAGTACTTC
TRBV2	few	TRBJ1-5	TRBD1	CASSQTGGEPQHF	TGTGCCAGCAGCCAAACAGGGGGAGAGCCCCAGCATTTT
TRBV4-2	-	TRBJ2-2	-	CASSQELVPGTGELFF	TGTGCCAGCAGCCAAGAACTAGTCCCGGGCACCGGGGAGCTGTTTTTT
TRBV18	many	TRBJ1-1	-	CASSPPTGPSEAFF	TGTGCCAGCTCACCACCCACAGGGCCTTCTGAAGCTTTCTTT
TRBV4-3	-	TRBJ2-3	TRBD2	CASSQDTGTSLAGEGDTQYF	TGCGCCAGCAGCCAAGATACAGGGACAAGTCTAGCGGGAGAGGGAGATACGCAGTATTTT
TRBV7-8	-	TRBJ1-6	-	CASSLEGAGNSPLHF	TGTGCCAGCAGCTTAGAAGGGGCAGGCAATTCACCCCTCCACTTT
TRBV5-5	few	TRBJ2-5	TRBD1	CASSQPTGGGETQYF	TGTGCCAGCAGCCAGCCGACAGGGGGAGGAGAGACCCAGTACTTC
TRBV7-2	few	TRBJ2-3	-	CASSLMFSSTTDTQYF	TGTGCCAGCAGCTTAATGTTCTCCTCGACCACAGATACGCAGTATTTT
TRBV20-1	few	TRBJ1-1	-	CSARDLYTEAFF	TGCAGTGCTAGAGATCTGTACACTGAAGCTTTCTTT
TRBV9	-	TRBJ1-1	TRBD1	CASSGGQGAGTEAFF	TGTGCCAGCAGTGGGGGGCAGGGGGCTGGGACTGAAGCTTTCTTT
TRBV18	-	TRBJ2-7	-	CASSPPPTAFSYEQYF	TGTGCCAGCTCACCCCCGCCGACAGCCTTCTCCTACGAGCAGTACTTC
TRBV5-6	many	TRBJ2-1	TRBD2	CASSLATSGSLGEQFF	TGTGCCAGCAGCTTGGCGACTAGCGGGAGTTTAGGGGAGCAGTTCTTC
TRBV3-1	few	TRBJ2-7	TRBD2	CASSAGLAGGVSSYEQYF	TGTGCCAGCAGCGCGGGACTAGCGGGAGGGGTAAGCTCCTACGAGCAGTACTTC
TRBV29-1	few	TRBJ2-7	TRBD2	CSVASGNHGYEQYF	TGCAGCGTTGCCAGCGGGAATCATGGTTACGAGCAGTACTTC
TRBV11-2	few	TRBJ2-1	TRBD2	CASSLVFRTSLEGFSYNEQFF	TGTGCCAGCAGCTTAGTGTTCCGGACTAGCTTGGAAGGGTTTTCCTACAATGAGCAGTTCTTC